This T cell receptor beta chain is drawn from a study of regulatory T cells in long-lasting Graves disease (dated by TCRdb to the early 2020s). In the study overall: Persistent Graves' disease was defined as antithyroid drug treatment for over 5 years with persistently positive TSH receptor autoantibodies. Patients with persistent Graves' disease were compared with patients with newly diagnosed Graves' disease using TCR sequencing and RNA sequencing of peripheral blood. The study was registered as a clinical trial and conducted in China. A total of around 33 samples were covered by TCR sequencing, comprising approximately 13 persistent and around 20 newly diagnosed Graves' disease patients. Persistent Graves' disease patients in the clinical cohort had taken antithyroid drugs for roughly ten years on average. Paper-wide results and their limitations: Only peripheral blood was studied, because thyroid tissue, the primary lesion, was inaccessible. A larger number of public clonotypes was shared among persistent patients (approximately 2,600) than among newly diagnosed patients (about 990). Only the TCR beta chain was sequenced and analyzed. TRBV28, TRBJ1-2 and TRBJ2-5 were preferentially used in persistent disease, while TRBV20-1 and TRBJ2-1 were favored in newly diagnosed disease. As a limitation, the authors acknowledged that the small sample size may reduce accuracy. Compared with newly diagnosed patients, patients with persistent Graves' disease had lower TCR Shannon entropy and fewer highly expanded clones, which suggests clonal expansion.

The time point label corresponds to: persistent/refractory GD, antithyroid drugs over 5 years with positive TRAb. For both TCR sequencing and RNA sequencing, RNA was extracted from PBMCs using TRIzol. The diagnosis of Graves' disease was made according to American Thyroid Association guidelines. The patients came from an endocrinology department in Xi'an, China. Each patient gave roughly 8.4 milliliters of peripheral blood, collected in an EDTA anticoagulant tube. Ficoll Paque Plus density gradient separation was used to isolate PBMCs, and no additional T cell sorting was done. An Agilent 2100 Bioanalyzer and agarose gel were used to check RNA quality, and a NanoDrop 2000 was used to measure RNA concentration. The germline V gene provides CDR1 SQVTM and CDR2 ANQGSEA. Trimming takes 0 bases from V and 7 bases from J, and the germline ends sit 6 bases apart. The CDR3 measures 11 amino acids from cysteine to phenylalanine. Of all the DNA, just the CDR3 is kept, 33 bases in frame from base 1.

Libraries were built with multiplex PCR. The instrument was an Illumina HiSeq 4000. CDR3 regions were amplified by Arm-PCR with iRepertoire HTBI primers to construct TCR beta libraries. Gel purification was performed on PCR products prior to sequencing. Turning to the authors' computational methods: A total of some 60 TRBV and some 15 TRBJ segments were identified across samples and were used for gene usage analysis of CDR3 amino acid clonotypes. COPE and FqMerger were used to merge filtered high-quality paired reads into contigs. Contigs were aligned with BLAST to IMGT TRBV, TRBD and TRBJ reference genes, and CDR3 was defined per IMGT. Any clonotype with a frequency above 0.1% was classified as a highly expanded clone. Shannon entropy was used to measure repertoire diversity, and the Gini coefficient was used to measure V-J evenness. Clonotypes shared by more than one individual were considered public. TCRdb reanalyzed the raw reads on its own, using fastp at Q25 for trimming and MiXCR for clone calling, and kept in-frame beta chains. Each record represents a unique CDR3 protein, reported with the most common genes and DNA among its rows. The V and J calls and clone size are TCRdb's, not the authors'. The sample table lists some 450,000 distinct CDR3 sequences, around 24% of them with a count of one. The biggest ten clones account for over 25% of the sample.

This clonotype has just a few counts. It lacks a known antigen. One base away there is no much larger clone; base qualities are not given. Recombination connected TRBV29-1 to TRBJ2-5; a confident D gene designation cannot be given. Sequencing was performed on peripheral blood mononuclear cells (PBMCs), taken when the disease was refractory, from a patient treated with antithyroid drugs. The clonotype was recovered from a female donor with Graves disease. The CDR3 protein: CSVEEVGTQYF. The nucleotide sequence reads as follows: TGCAGCGTTGAAGAGGTGGGGACCCAGTACTTC.